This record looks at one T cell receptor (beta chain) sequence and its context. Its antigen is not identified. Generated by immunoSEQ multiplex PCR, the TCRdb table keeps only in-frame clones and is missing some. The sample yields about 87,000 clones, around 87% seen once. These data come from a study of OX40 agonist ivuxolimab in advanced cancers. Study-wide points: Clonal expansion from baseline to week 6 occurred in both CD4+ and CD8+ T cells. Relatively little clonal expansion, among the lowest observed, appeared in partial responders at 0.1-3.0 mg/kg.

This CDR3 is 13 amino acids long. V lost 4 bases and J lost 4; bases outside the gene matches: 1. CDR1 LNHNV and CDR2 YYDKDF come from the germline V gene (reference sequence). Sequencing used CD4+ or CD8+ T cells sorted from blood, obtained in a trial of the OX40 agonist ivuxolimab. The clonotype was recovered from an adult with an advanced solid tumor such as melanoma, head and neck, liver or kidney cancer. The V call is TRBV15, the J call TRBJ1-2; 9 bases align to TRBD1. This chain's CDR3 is CATSMGQGYGYTF. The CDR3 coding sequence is TGTGCCACCAGCATGGGACAGGGCTATGGCTACACCTTC. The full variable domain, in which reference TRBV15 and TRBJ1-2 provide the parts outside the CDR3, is DAMVIQNPRYQVTQFGKPVTLSCSQTLNHNVMYWYQQKSSQAPKLLFHYYDKDFNNEADTPDNFQSRRPNTSFCFLDIRSPGLGDTAMYLCATSMGQGYGYTFGSGTRLTVV.